This passage covers 25 T cell receptor beta chains from one sample sequenced in a study of T-cell reconstitution after alpha-beta-depleted transplantation in children. Preparation of the TCRbeta library involved a method that used unique molecular identifiers. TCRdb re-called the PCR reads with MiXCR, one entry per CDR3 protein. Of almost 400,000 distinct CDR3 sequences listed, roughly 20% are singletons. This material consisted of PBMCs from the stem cell graft donor, taken from the stem cell graft. These receptors all stem from a human donor who donated a stem cell graft to a child with acute myeloid leukemia.

This clonotype has at least ten counts. The chain joins TRBV29-1 to TRBJ2-7, with 13 bases that match TRBD2. V lost 1 base and J lost 4; bases outside the gene matches: 4. The CDR3 has 15 amino acids. Germline V gene data show CDR1 as SQVTM and CDR2 as ANQGSEA. CDR3 sequence reads: CSVEAWTSGSYEQYF. In nucleotides, the CDR3 is TGCAGCGTTGAAGCCTGGACTAGCGGGAGTTACGAGCAGTACTTC.

The rearrangement links TRBV7-3 to TRBJ2-1; D possibly corresponds to TRBD2 (5 bases). This CDR3 has 18 amino acids. Trimming pared 1 base from V and 4 bases from J, leaving 20 bases between. CDR1 and CDR2 from the germline V gene are SGHTA and FQGTGA. The CDR3 DNA sequence: TGTGCCAGCAGCTTAAGGTCTAAGATCCCCGGGGAGTACAATGAGCAGTTCTTC. Translating gives CASSLRSKIPGEYNEQFF.

This clonotype has just a few counts. The chain joins TRBV20-1 to TRBJ1-3; D not resolved. V dropped 7 bases and J dropped 0 bases, with 10 bases sitting between them. Germline V gene sequence: CDR1 DFQATT, CDR2 SNEGSKA (reference sequence). The CDR3 is made up of 13 amino acids. This chain's CDR3 is CSGIGFSGNTIYF. The CDR3 DNA reads TGCAGTGGAATCGGGTTCTCTGGAAACACCATATATTTT.

In this sample, this clonotype turned up a few times. The chain carries TRBV20-1 and TRBJ2-7, with TRBD2 identical over 8 bases. This CDR3 comprises 16 residues. The trim removed 4 bases at V and 3 bases at J, leaving 14 bases unmatched. Germline V gene lookup returns CDR1 DFQATT and CDR2 SNEGSKA (reference sequence). CDR3 bases: TGCAGTGCTACCGGCCGGGACGGGAGGGCCGTCTACGAGCAGTACTTC. Amino acids: CSATGRDGRAVYEQYF.

This clonotype was seen repeatedly, ten times or more. The gene calls are TRBV20-1 and TRBJ2-7; TRBD2 matches 7 bases. Losses at the gene ends were 2 bases for V and 3 bases for J; bases not matched to a gene: 10. The CDR3 runs 15 residues. CDR1 DFQATT and CDR2 SNEGSKA come from the germline V gene (reference sequence). The CDR3 spells CSARLAGERDYEQYF. The CDR3 region has the DNA TGCAGTGCTAGACTGGCGGGAGAACGAGACTACGAGCAGTACTTC.

The rearrangement links TRBV4-2 to TRBJ2-7; possibly TRBD2 for D (6 bases). This CDR3 is 14 amino acids long. Trimming pared 0 bases from V and 6 bases from J, leaving 12 bases between. Germline V gene sequence: CDR1 LGHNA, CDR2 YNFKEQ. The CDR3 here is CASSQDGGYSEQYF. CDR3 bases: TGTGCCAGCAGCCAAGATGGGGGGTACTCCGAGCAGTACTTC.

This clonotype was counted a few times. The chain recombines TRBV6-2 or TRBV6-3 with TRBJ2-7; 7 bases match TRBD1. This CDR3 is 17 amino acids long. CDR1 and CDR2 (germline): MNHEY, SVGEGT. Trimming at V came to 4 bases and at J to 0 bases, leaving 12 bases not matched to a gene. Here the CDR3 DNA reads TGTGCCAGCAGTTGGCCGACCGGGACAGCGAGCTCCTACGAGCAGTACTTC. Translation: CASSWPTGTASSYEQYF.

The DNA for the CDR3 is TGTGCCAGCAGCCCCGAGGGGGCCGGGGATGAGCAGTTCTTC. The encoded protein is CASSPEGAGDEQFF. The chain couples TRBV7-3 to TRBJ2-1, with TRBD1 matching over 7 bases. The length of the CDR3 is 14 residues. The V gene's germline CDR1 is SGHTA and CDR2 FQGTGA. V lost 5 bases and J lost 8; bases outside the gene matches: 9. Full variable domain (missing parts from reference TRBV7-3 and TRBJ2-1): GAGVSQTPSNKVTEKGKYVELRCDPISGHTALYWYRQSLGQGPEFLIYFQGTGAADDSGLPNDRFFAVRPEGSVSTLKIQRTERGDSAVYLCASSPEGAGDEQFFGPGTRLTVL.

The table lists this clonotype with many counts. The chain couples TRBV6-2 or TRBV6-3 to TRBJ2-1, with D uncertain. The CDR3 is made up of 16 amino acids. V lost 0 bases and J 3 bases, leaving 12 bases between the germline ends. The germline CDR1 and CDR2 sequences are MNHEY and SVGEGT. As DNA, the CDR3 is TGTGCCAGCAGTTACTCGATAAACATAGACTACAATGAGCAGTTCTTC. Its translation: CASSYSINIDYNEQFF.

The J gene is TRBJ1-6, the V gene TRBV20-1, with 9 bases that match TRBD1. With 0 bases clipped from V and 9 bases from J, the junction kept 9 bases outside the gene matches. The CDR3 contains 16 residues. Per the germline V gene, CDR1 is DFQATT and CDR2 is SNEGSKA (reference sequence). The CDR3 loop reads CSARDPRQGGFSPLHF. The CDR3 region has the DNA TGCAGTGCTAGAGACCCCAGACAGGGGGGCTTTTCACCCCTCCACTTT.

Only a few counts were recorded for this clonotype. The chain joins TRBV29-1 to TRBJ2-3; TRBD2 matches 11 bases. In germline, CDR1 is SQVTM, CDR2 ANQGSEA. The CDR3 runs 15 residues. The V and J ends lost 7 bases and 4 bases, in that order; junction bases with no gene match: 10. The chain's CDR3 is CSAMKLAGVADTQYF. The CDR3 bases are TGCAGCGCGATGAAACTAGCGGGAGTGGCAGATACGCAGTATTTT.

The gene calls are TRBV5-1 and TRBJ1-3; D perhaps matches TRBD1 (6 bases). The CDR3 spans 15 residues. The germline V gene has CDR1 SGHRS and CDR2 YFSETQ. The ends were cut back, 4 bases at V and 4 bases at J, with 15 bases in the middle. CDR3 nucleotides: TGCGCCAGCAGCCCGGTGGAGGGGGAAGGAAACACCATATATTTT. Its translation: CASSPVEGEGNTIYF.

The rearrangement links TRBV9 to TRBJ2-7; possible D gene TRBD2, 6 bases. The CDR3 is made up of 15 amino acids. V shed 0 bases and J shed 6 bases, with 16 bases lying between them. Germline assignment: CDR1 SGDLS and CDR2 YYNGEE. The CDR3 sequence is CASSVAGTFLSEQYF. The CDR3 DNA reads as TGTGCCAGCAGCGTAGCCGGGACTTTCCTGAGCGAGCAGTACTTC.

This clonotype was recorded many times. The V and J genes are TRBV6-1 and TRBJ1-3; no definite D call. The V and J ends lost 4 bases and 0 bases respectively, with 10 bases between them. The germline gives CDR1 MNHNS, CDR2 SASEGT. The CDR3 has 15 amino acids. The CDR3 coding sequence is TGTGCCAGCAGTGTAACTATAACCTCTGGAAACACCATATATTTT. It yields the protein CASSVTITSGNTIYF.

This clonotype turned up a few times. In nucleotides, the CDR3 is TGTGCCAGCAGCCATAACCGGGACAGGGCGTACAATGAGCAGTTCTTC. It codes for CASSHNRDRAYNEQFF. The V call is TRBV4-2, the J call TRBJ2-1, with 9 bases identical to TRBD1. V trimming: 3 bases; J trimming: 4 bases; junction bases outside the gene matches: 7. The germline V gene encodes CDR1 LGHNA and CDR2 YNFKEQ. The CDR3 runs to 16 residues.

This chain joins TRBV11-2 and TRBJ2-7, with D perhaps matching TRBD2 (5 bases). Germline V CDR1 and CDR2: SGHAT, FQNNGV. The CDR3 has 14 amino acids. Trimming removed 3 bases at V and 5 bases at J, with 14 bases between. The CDR3 DNA reads TGTGCCAGCAGCTTGGACCTCCCCGGGAACGAGCAGTACTTC. Protein: CASSLDLPGNEQYF. The complete variable domain, with remaining parts taken from reference TRBV11-2 and TRBJ2-7, reads EAGVAQSPRYKIIEKRQSVAFWCNPISGHATLYWYQQILGQGPKLLIQFQNNGVVDDSQLPKDRFSAERLKGVDSTLKIQPAKLEDSAVYLCASSLDLPGNEQYFGPGTRLTVT.

This clonotype has only a few counts. This CDR3 reads CSARASGRSYNEQFF. CDR3 in DNA: TGCAGTGCTAGAGCCAGCGGACGCTCCTACAATGAGCAGTTCTTC. The chain joins TRBV20-1 to TRBJ2-1; D perhaps matches TRBD2 (5 bases). The CDR3 runs 15 residues. V lost 1 base and J 0 bases, leaving 10 bases between the germline ends. Germline V gene sequence: CDR1 DFQATT, CDR2 SNEGSKA (reference sequence).

In its sample, this clonotype was seen once. The rearrangement uses TRBV4-1 and TRBJ2-7; tentative D call: TRBD2 (6 bases). Germline CDR1 is MGHRA and CDR2 is YSYEKL. Between the trimmed V and J ends, which lost 0 bases and 2 bases, there was a span of 8 bases. The CDR3 length is 14 residues. The CDR3 DNA is TGCGCCAGCAGCCAAGATGCGGGGCCCTACGAGCAGTACTTC. This codes for CASSQDAGPYEQYF.

The chain recombines TRBV20-1 with TRBJ1-2; 8 nucleotides line up with TRBD1. The CDR3 consists of 13 residues. V lost 6 bases to trimming and J lost 2 bases; unmatched junction nucleotides: 5. The V gene's germline CDR1 is DFQATT and CDR2 SNEGSKA (reference sequence). Here the CDR3 reads CSALGQENYGYTF. In DNA, the CDR3 is TGCAGTGCCCTGGGACAGGAGAACTATGGCTACACCTTC.

The chain has TRBV12-3 or TRBV12-4 and TRBJ2-1; 7 nucleotides match TRBD1. The CDR3 consists of 15 residues. V dropped 6 bases and J dropped 0; count of bases not matched to a gene: 5. The CDR3 sequence: CASRGTVSSYNEQFF. DNA for the CDR3: TGTGCCAGCAGAGGGACAGTTAGCTCCTACAATGAGCAGTTCTTC.

This clonotype showed up just a few times. The chain employs TRBV10-3 and TRBJ1-1; D is unresolved. Germline V gene data show CDR1 as ENHRY and CDR2 as SYGVKD. Trimming took off 5 bases at V and 0 bases at J, with 10 bases between the two ends. This CDR3 comprises 14 residues. The CDR3 region is CAISLDGLNTEAFF. The CDR3 DNA is TGTGCCATCAGTTTGGACGGTTTGAACACTGAAGCTTTCTTT.

This clonotype came up a few times. The rearrangement uses TRBV5-1 and TRBJ2-3; tentatively, D is TRBD1 or TRBD2 (7 bases each). The CDR3 runs 16 residues. Trimming took 3 bases from V and 3 from J, leaving 17 bases between them. Germline V gene lookup returns CDR1 SGHRS and CDR2 YFSETQ. This chain's CDR3 is CASSSRQGGLTDTQYF. CDR3 nucleotide sequence: TGCGCCAGCAGCTCCCGACAGGGAGGGTTAACAGATACGCAGTATTTT.

The chain couples TRBV20-1 to TRBJ1-6; 7 positions match TRBD1. Germline-derived CDR1 and CDR2 are DFQATT and SNEGSKA (reference sequence). This CDR3 region has 13 residues. Trimming at V came to 4 bases and at J to 6 bases, leaving 3 bases not matched to a gene. In DNA form, the CDR3 reads TGCAGTGCTAAACAGGGGCTTAATTCACCCCTCCACTTT. This encodes CSAKQGLNSPLHF.

This clonotype was counted only a few times. This rearrangement joins TRBV28 to TRBJ2-1; 8 bases agree with TRBD2. Per the germline V gene, CDR1 is MDHEN and CDR2 is SYDVKM. This CDR3 has 13 residues. J lost 8 bases, V lost 6 bases, and 6 bases had no gene match. This CDR3 is CASRLSGTDEQFF. In DNA form, the CDR3 reads TGTGCCAGCAGACTTAGCGGGACGGATGAGCAGTTCTTC.

Only a few counts were recorded for this clonotype. The J gene is TRBJ1-2, the V gene TRBV20-1; D not certain. Trimming stripped 6 bases from V and 0 bases from J, with 8 bases between. Germline V gene lookup returns CDR1 DFQATT and CDR2 SNEGSKA (reference sequence). The CDR3 length is 12 residues. The CDR3 loop is CSAGRANYGYTF. In nucleotides, the CDR3 is TGCAGTGCCGGGCGAGCTAACTATGGCTACACCTTC.